The 29 T cell receptor beta chains listed next were all sequenced from one sample in a study of T cells in Graves' hyperthyroidism and ophthalmopathy. The TCR beta CDR3 regions underwent amplification using RNA transcripts as the source. HTBI primers were employed in a first-round RT-PCR of the TCR CDR3. TCRdb processed the multiplex PCR reads anew with MiXCR; each CDR3 protein has one entry. Here the sample spans around 700,000 distinct CDR3 sequences, 18% being singletons. Sequenced: blood. These receptors originate from a woman aged 45-59 years with Graves' hyperthyroidism that later progressed to Graves' ophthalmopathy.

This clonotype has more than one count but fewer than ten. The rearrangement uses TRBV12-3 or TRBV12-4 and TRBJ1-2; no clear D gene. The V end was cut by 10 bases, the J end by 4 bases, with 13 bases between. There are 12 residues in the CDR3. CDR3 region: CATSNGFYGYTF. The CDR3 nucleotides read TGTGCCACCTCGAACGGGTTCTATGGCTACACCTTC.

The chain uses TRBV24-1 and TRBJ2-2; 9 bases match TRBD1. The length of the CDR3 is 15 residues. Germline lookup yields CDR1 KGHDR and CDR2 SFDVKD. The junction had 3 bases not matched to a gene; V was cut back by 3 bases and J by 5 bases. As DNA, the CDR3 is TGTGCCACCAGTGATGGGGACAGGGAAACCGGGGAGCTGTTTTTT. Its translation: CATSDGDRETGELFF.

This clonotype was detected a few times. This sequence joins TRBV7-2 and TRBJ1-5; D not certain. Trimming removed 1 base from V and 4 bases from J, with 11 bases in between. The CDR3 runs to 15 residues. Germline lookup yields CDR1 SGHTA and CDR2 FQGNSA. For the CDR3, the DNA is TGTGCCAGCAGCTTAGATAGGGCGGGGAATCAGCCCCAGCATTTT. It is translated as CASSLDRAGNQPQHF. Together with reference TRBV7-2 and TRBJ1-5, the CDR3 gives the full variable domain: GAGVSQSPSNKVTEKGKDVELRCDPISGHTALYWYRQSLGQGLEFLIYFQGNSAPDKSGLPSDRFSAERTGGSVSTLTIQRTQQEDSAVYLCASSLDRAGNQPQHFGDGTRLSIL.

This clonotype has just a few counts. The chain is built from TRBV10-3 and TRBJ2-3; D gene uncertain. CDR3 length equals 16 residues. V was shortened by 0 bases and J by 0 bases, with 10 bases between the two germline ends. Germline CDR1 is ENHRY and CDR2 is SYGVKD. CDR3 DNA: TGTGCCATCAGTGAGTCTTCGAGTCAGAGCACAGATACGCAGTATTTT. Protein product: CAISESSSQSTDTQYF.

This clonotype was picked up many times. The V call is TRBV3-1, the J call TRBJ2-5; D is perhaps TRBD1 or TRBD2 (5 bases each). The ends were cut back, 0 bases at V and 5 bases at J, with 10 bases in the middle. The CDR3 length is 14 residues. Germline V gives CDR1 LGHDT, CDR2 YNNKEL (reference sequence). CDR3 DNA sequence: TGTGCCAGCAGCCAAGATGTGAGGGGTGAGACCCAGTACTTC. Translation gives CASSQDVRGETQYF.

This clonotype was seen a few times. This chain uses TRBV5-6 with TRBJ2-7; possibly TRBD2 for D (6 bases). Germline CDR1 SGHDT, CDR2 YYEEEE. The V gene lost 4 bases and the J gene lost 1 base, with 18 bases spanning the gap. CDR3 length: 16 amino acids. Here the CDR3 reads CASSRWGEGTSYEQYF. Written as DNA, the CDR3 is TGTGCCAGCAGCAGATGGGGAGAAGGGACTTCCTACGAGCAGTACTTC.

The chain combines TRBV19 with TRBJ1-1; possibly TRBD1 for D (6 bases). V was pared by 2 bases and J by 4 bases, with 11 bases between. There are 14 residues in the CDR3. Germline V gives CDR1 LNHDA, CDR2 SQIVND (reference sequence). CDR3 coding DNA: TGTGCCAGTAGTATACCGGACAGTGGCACTGAAGCTTTCTTT. Its translation is CASSIPDSGTEAFF.

This clonotype was seen a handful of times. CDR3 coding DNA: TGTGCCATCACCGACAGGGGCGGGGGCTACACCTTC. It codes for CAITDRGGGYTF. This chain links TRBV10-3 with TRBJ1-2; TRBD1 agrees at 8 bases. The CDR3 extends over 12 amino acids. V lost 7 bases to trimming and J lost 8 bases; unmatched junction nucleotides: 6. In germline, CDR1 is ENHRY, CDR2 SYGVKD.

This chain connects TRBV2 to TRBJ1-5; 9 nucleotides line up with TRBD1. Germline loops: CDR1 SNHLY, CDR2 FYNNEI. This CDR3 has 16 residues. The trim removed 3 bases at V and 2 bases at J, leaving 5 bases unmatched. The CDR3 loop reads CASSDPDRGGNQPQHF. The DNA of the CDR3 is TGTGCCAGCAGTGACCCGGACAGGGGTGGCAATCAGCCCCAGCATTTT.

This clonotype was detected ten times or more. This rearrangement joins TRBV11-2 to TRBJ1-4, with D perhaps TRBD1 (6 bases). Germline CDR1 and CDR2: SGHAT and FQNNGV. V was cut by 3 bases and J by 0 bases, with 20 bases left in between. The CDR3 runs to 19 residues. The CDR3: CASSLDIQGDHATNEKLFF. The CDR3 DNA follows: TGTGCCAGCAGCTTGGATATACAGGGAGACCATGCAACTAATGAAAAACTGTTTTTT.

V and J are TRBV12-3 or TRBV12-4 and TRBJ1-3; possible D gene TRBD1, 6 bases. With 11 bases removed from V and 7 bases from J, the gap between germline ends came to 18 bases. The CDR3 spans 13 residues. CDR3 DNA sequence: TGTGCCGGGGGGCCCGGGAGAGGGAACACCATATATTTT. This codes for CAGGPGRGNTIYF.

The CDR3 loop is CASERTGQRDVEAFF. The CDR3 DNA is TGTGCCAGCGAACGAACGGGACAGCGAGACGTTGAAGCTTTCTTT. V gene TRBV6-1 combines with J gene TRBJ1-1; 7 nucleotides match TRBD1. CDR1 and CDR2 from the germline V gene are MNHNS and SASEGT. Trimming took 8 bases from V and 7 from J; bases not matched to a gene: 16. CDR3 length: 15 amino acids.

This clonotype has ten or more counts. The chain links TRBV12-3 or TRBV12-4 to TRBJ2-7, with a tentative D call TRBD2 (6 bases). V lost 3 bases, J lost 0 bases, and 9 bases lay in between. This CDR3 region has 14 residues. The CDR3 loop reads CASSFWDFSYEQYF. CDR3 DNA sequence: TGTGCCAGCAGTTTTTGGGACTTCTCCTACGAGCAGTACTTC.

This rearrangement joins TRBV20-1 to TRBJ1-5; D perhaps matches TRBD1 (5 bases). Trimming removed 0 bases at V and 4 bases at J, with 16 bases between. CDR3 size: 16 residues. The germline CDR1 and CDR2 sequences are DFQATT and SNEGSKA (reference sequence). CDR3 DNA sequence: TGCAGTGCTAGAGATTTGAGGACACCTTCGAATCAGCCCCAGCATTTT. Encoded protein: CSARDLRTPSNQPQHF.

This clonotype has ten or more counts. This chain uses TRBV20-1 with TRBJ2-4; perhaps TRBD1 as D (6 bases). V was pared by 2 bases and J by 9 bases, with 14 bases between. Germline CDR1 DFQATT, CDR2 SNEGSKA (reference sequence). The CDR3 runs to 13 residues. CDR3 protein: CSARRGLSVIQYF. Written as DNA, the CDR3 is TGCAGTGCTAGAAGGGGGTTGAGTGTCATTCAGTACTTC.

The sample holds many counts of this clonotype. The chain recombines TRBV4-1 with TRBJ1-1; no definite D call. The CDR3 contains 13 residues. The V and J ends lost 6 bases and 1 base respectively, with 9 bases between them. CDR1 and CDR2 (germline): MGHRA, YSYEKL. The CDR3 sequence is CASSKGGNTEAFF. The DNA of the CDR3 is TGCGCCAGCAGTAAAGGAGGGAACACTGAAGCTTTCTTT.

This clonotype was seen more than once but under ten times. The CDR3 region has the DNA TGTGCCAGCAGTTCTCCAGGGGCTTGGTCCTATAATTCACCCCTCCACTTT. The encoded protein is CASSSPGAWSYNSPLHF. V and J are TRBV27 and TRBJ1-6, with D possibly being TRBD1 (6 bases). The CDR3 runs 17 residues. Trimming left V 4 bases short and J 1 base short, with 14 bases between. Germline CDR1 and CDR2: MNHEY and SMNVEV (reference sequence).

A word on this clonotype: A junction boundary mismatches the germline segment, possibly from a read error. V usage is TRBV18 and J usage is TRBJ1-1; D is undetermined. The CDR3 has 15 amino acids. Germline CDR1 KGHSH, CDR2 LQKENI. The CDR3 DNA sequence: TGTACCAGCTCACCACCGTGGGTCGGGGACACTGAAGCTTTCTTT. It yields the protein CTSSPPWVGDTEAFF.

This chain connects TRBV6-5 to TRBJ2-5, with unresolved D. The germline V gene encodes CDR1 MNHEY and CDR2 SVGAGI. Trimming left V 1 base short and J 5 bases short, with 17 bases between. This CDR3 is 16 amino acids long. CDR3 amino acids: CASSYYPSGGTETQYF. The CDR3 DNA reads as TGTGCCAGCAGTTACTATCCTTCGGGTGGCACGGAGACCCAGTACTTC.

This sequence joins TRBV7-8 and TRBJ2-2, with D unresolved. Germline V gene sequence: CDR1 SGHVS, CDR2 FQNEAQ. V was pared by 1 base and J by 3 bases, with 15 bases between. The CDR3 sequence is 17 residues long. Here the CDR3 DNA reads TGTGCCAGCAGCTTAGTAGTTGGGGTGGTGTACACCGGGGAGCTGTTTTTT. Translation gives CASSLVVGVVYTGELFF.

V is TRBV9 and J is TRBJ2-3; D call uncertain. This CDR3 is 16 amino acids long. V lost 5 bases and J lost 0, with 16 bases in between. The germline V gene has CDR1 SGDLS and CDR2 YYNGEE. Written as DNA, the CDR3 is TGTGCCAGCAGTTTGAGCGCCGCTTCTAGCACAGATACGCAGTATTTT. This sequence encodes CASSLSAASSTDTQYF.

The V gene is TRBV5-6, the J gene TRBJ1-1, with D possibly matching TRBD1 (5 bases). Germline V lookup: CDR1 SGHDT, CDR2 YYEEEE. The CDR3 extends over 15 amino acids. V was trimmed by 1 base and J by 11 bases, leaving 21 bases between them. The DNA of the CDR3 is TGTGCCAGCAGCTTGAGACAGACTAACCCCGCGCAGGCTTTCTTT. Protein product: CASSLRQTNPAQAFF.

This clonotype was counted between two and nine times. The genes are TRBV5-4 and TRBJ2-1, with 9 bases matching TRBD2. The germline gives CDR1 SGHNT, CDR2 YYREEE (reference sequence). The CDR3 has 15 amino acids. V was pared by 7 bases and J by 7 bases, with 12 bases of the junction left unmatched. The CDR3: CASGGRGRGKNEQFF. The CDR3 nucleotides read TGTGCCAGCGGCGGGAGGGGCAGGGGAAAAAATGAGCAGTTCTTC. Filled out from reference TRBV5-4 and TRBJ2-1, the complete variable domain reads ETGVTQSPTHLIKTRGQQVTLRCSSQSGHNTVSWYQQALGQGPQFIFQYYREEENGRGNFPPRFSGLQFPNYSSELNVNALELDDSALYLCASGGRGRGKNEQFFGPGTRLTVL.

In this sample, this clonotype turned up a few times. V and J are TRBV2 and TRBJ1-1; D is ambiguous. CDR3 length: 13 residues. CDR1 is SNHLY and CDR2 is FYNNEI in the germline V gene. The V end lost 6 bases, the J end lost 0 bases, and 8 bases lay between the germline ends. The DNA for the CDR3 is TGTGCCAGCAGGCAACAGATGAACACTGAAGCTTTCTTT. Its translation is CASRQQMNTEAFF.

CDR3 sequence: CASNPLGPGNEKLFF. Written as DNA, the CDR3 is TGTGCCAGCAATCCCCTAGGCCCTGGGAATGAAAAACTGTTTTTT. The chain has TRBV2 and TRBJ1-4; no clear D gene. Germline V CDR1 and CDR2: SNHLY, FYNNEI. The CDR3 runs 15 residues. The V gene lost 7 bases and the J gene lost 5 bases, with 17 bases spanning the gap. The full variable domain, rest sourced from reference TRBV2 and TRBJ1-4, is EPEVTQTPSHQVTQMGQEVILRCVPISNHLYFYWYRQILGQKVEFLVSFYNNEISEKSEIFDDQFSVERPDGSNFTLKIRSTKLEDSAMYFCASNPLGPGNEKLFFGSGTQLSVL.

V usage is TRBV27 and J usage is TRBJ1-2, with D possibly TRBD1 on 6 matching bases. The germline V gene has CDR1 MNHEY and CDR2 SMNVEV (reference sequence). V lost 0 bases and J lost 5, with 10 bases in between. This CDR3 comprises 14 residues. The DNA of the CDR3 is TGTGCCAGCAGTTTATCGGGGGCGGGTTATGGCTACACCTTC. Protein: CASSLSGAGYGYTF.

V and J are TRBV20-1 and TRBJ2-3, with 9 nucleotides matching TRBD2. Germline V CDR1 and CDR2: DFQATT, SNEGSKA (reference sequence). The trim removed 2 bases at V and 3 bases at J, leaving 6 bases unmatched. This CDR3 contains 15 residues. CDR3 coding DNA: TGCAGTGCTAGACCCGGGACTAGCTCTACAGATACGCAGTATTTT. Protein product: CSARPGTSSTDTQYF.

This clonotype came up many times. This chain joins TRBV6-2 or TRBV6-3 and TRBJ2-1; TRBD2 agrees at 7 bases. Trimming removed 2 bases from V and 8 bases from J; junction bases left unmatched: 6. Germline CDR1 reads MNHEY; CDR2 reads SVGEGT. The CDR3 totals 14 residues. The CDR3 nucleotides are TGTGCCAGCAGTTACGGGCGGGAGAGCGATGAGCAGTTCTTC. As protein: CASSYGRESDEQFF.

The CDR3 here is CASSFFGVQPQHF. DNA of the CDR3: TGTGCCAGCAGTTTTTTCGGGGTTCAGCCCCAGCATTTT. The chain carries TRBV12-3 or TRBV12-4 and TRBJ1-5; D unresolved. Trimming shortened V by 3 bases and J by 6 bases, and 9 bases separated the two germline ends. The CDR3 has 13 amino acids.